This TCR beta chain appears in the sequencing data of a study of blood T cell repertoires in COVID-19. The CDR3 loop spans 12 amino acids. Looked up from germline, CDR1 is SGHDT and CDR2 is YYEEEE. V was clipped by 2 bases and J by 6 bases, with 5 bases between them. The table came from immunoSEQ multiplex PCR; TCRdb's copy has only in-frame clones and leaves some out. The table includes about 440,000 clones, 85% to 90% detected once. This clonotype was sampled from a woman aged 30 to 39 with acute or convalescent COVID-19. The sequencing sample was made of peripheral blood. The rearrangement links TRBV5-6 to TRBJ2-2; D not resolved. CDR3 amino acids: CASSFGSGELFF. The DNA of the CDR3 is TGTGCCAGCAGCTTCGGGTCCGGGGAGCTGTTTTTT.